A selection of T cell receptor beta chains follows, all from one sample in a study of cytomegalovirus exposure and HLA in healthy donors. Sequencing was performed with immunoSEQ multiplex PCR; in TCRdb, only in-frame clones are kept and a portion is missing. Altogether 150,000 to 200,000 clones are present, just under 85% being singletons, with the ten largest covering approximately 2%. Sequenced input: PBMCs. These receptors were taken from a man aged 25-45 years in good health and CMV-seropositive. CDR3s include the opening cysteine and the closing phenylalanine or tryptophan. A D gene is named only where the DNA matches it firmly. Some rows have no size entry. The others give once, few or many, or a class for an expanded clone.

J: TRBJ2-1; D: TRBD2; size: -; V: TRBV13; CDR3: CASSPQAGGSYNDQFF; DNA: TGTGCCAGCAGCCCCCAAGCGGGGGGCTCCTACAATGATCAGTTCTTC
J: TRBJ2-3; D: TRBD2; size: -; V: TRBV4-1; CDR3: CASSLKLAGGTDTQYF; DNA: TGCGCCAGCAGCCTCAAACTAGCGGGGGGAACAGATACGCAGTATTTT
J: TRBJ2-5; D: -; size: -; V: TRBV7-6; CDR3: CASSPRQRQETQYF; DNA: TGTGCCAGCAGTCCTAGACAGAGACAAGAGACCCAGTACTTC
J: TRBJ2-5; D: -; size: -; V: TRBV5-1; CDR3: CASSLRPSSWETQYF; DNA: TGCGCCAGCAGCTTGCGTCCTAGTTCGTGGGAGACCCAGTACTTC
J: TRBJ2-7; D: -; size: -; V: TRBV6-1; CDR3: CASSEVPGRDEQYF; DNA: TGTGCCAGCAGTGAAGTCCCAGGGCGAGACGAGCAGTACTTC
J: TRBJ2-7; D: TRBD1; size: -; V: TRBV5-1; CDR3: CASSLRTGHEQYF; DNA: TGCGCCAGCAGCTTGAGGACAGGGCACGAGCAGTACTTC
J: TRBJ1-4; D: -; size: -; V: TRBV6-1; CDR3: CASSPLRGGKLFF; DNA: TGTGCCAGCAGTCCTCTACGTGGGGGGAAACTGTTTTTT
J: TRBJ1-5; D: TRBD1; size: -; V: TRBV28; CDR3: CASSLLKDRLPGQPQHF; DNA: TGTGCCAGCAGTTTATTGAAGGACAGGCTACCAGGACAGCCCCAGCATTTT
J: TRBJ2-3; D: TRBD1; size: -; V: TRBV5-1; CDR3: CASSLPGGPTDTQYF; DNA: TGCGCCAGCAGCCTGCCAGGGGGCCCCACAGATACGCAGTATTTT
J: TRBJ2-7; D: -; size: -; V: TRBV6-5; CDR3: CASSYAGPTYEQYF; DNA: TGTGCCAGCAGTTATGCAGGTCCCACCTACGAGCAGTACTTC
J: TRBJ2-3; D: -; size: -; V: TRBV18; CDR3: CASSPRGQVTDTQYF; DNA: TGTGCCAGCTCACCACGGGGGCAGGTCACAGATACGCAGTATTTT
J: TRBJ2-3; D: -; size: -; V: TRBV11-2; CDR3: CASSSHQTDTQYF; DNA: TGTGCCAGCAGCTCCCATCAGACAGATACGCAGTATTTT
J: TRBJ2-2; D: -; size: -; V: TRBV13; CDR3: CASSLGAGTGELFF; DNA: TGTGCCAGCAGCTTAGGGGCGGGCACCGGGGAGCTGTTTTTT
J: TRBJ2-7; D: TRBD2; size: -; V: TRBV4-1; CDR3: CASSPTGTSSYEQYF; DNA: TGCGCCAGCAGTCCCACCGGGACTAGTTCCTACGAGCAGTACTTC
J: TRBJ2-4; D: TRBD2; size: few; V: TRBV11-2; CDR3: CASSPGTSGGTQAKNIQYF; DNA: TGTGCCAGCAGTCCCGGGACTAGCGGGGGAACCCAAGCCAAAAACATTCAGTACTTC
J: TRBJ2-3; D: TRBD2; size: -; V: TRBV19; CDR3: CASSMRLAGVASTDTQYF; DNA: TGTGCCAGTAGTATGAGACTAGCGGGGGTGGCTAGCACAGATACGCAGTATTTT
J: TRBJ1-2; D: TRBD1; size: -; V: TRBV28; CDR3: CASSSGQGLYGYTF; DNA: TGTGCCAGCAGCAGCGGACAGGGACTATATGGCTACACCTTC
J: TRBJ2-3; D: TRBD2; size: -; V: TRBV7-2; CDR3: CASSLRLASTDTQYF; DNA: TGTGCCAGCAGCTTACGACTAGCCAGCACAGATACGCAGTATTTT
J: TRBJ2-5; D: TRBD1; size: -; V: TRBV7-2; CDR3: CASSLPGTGFHGFQETQYF; DNA: TGTGCCAGCAGCTTACCCGGGACAGGGTTCCATGGGTTCCAAGAGACCCAGTACTTC
J: TRBJ1-2; D: TRBD1; size: -; V: TRBV30; CDR3: CAFQQGSSYGYTF; DNA: TGTGCCTTCCAACAGGGGAGTAGCTATGGCTACACCTTC
J: TRBJ2-7; D: -; size: -; V: TRBV15; CDR3: CATSSVRPTTRGESYEQYF; DNA: TGTGCCACCAGCAGCGTGCGCCCCACTACTAGAGGTGAATCCTACGAGCAGTACTTC
J: TRBJ1-4; D: -; size: once; V: TRBV7-6; CDR3: CASSLVSLGGQIPTNEKLFF; DNA: TGTGCCAGCAGCTTAGTATCTCTCGGTGGACAGATCCCAACTAATGAAAAACTGTTTTTT
J: TRBJ2-3; D: TRBD1; size: -; V: TRBV29-1; CDR3: CSVAPGTGPQSTDTQYF; DNA: TGCAGCGTTGCCCCCGGGACAGGCCCTCAAAGCACAGATACGCAGTATTTT